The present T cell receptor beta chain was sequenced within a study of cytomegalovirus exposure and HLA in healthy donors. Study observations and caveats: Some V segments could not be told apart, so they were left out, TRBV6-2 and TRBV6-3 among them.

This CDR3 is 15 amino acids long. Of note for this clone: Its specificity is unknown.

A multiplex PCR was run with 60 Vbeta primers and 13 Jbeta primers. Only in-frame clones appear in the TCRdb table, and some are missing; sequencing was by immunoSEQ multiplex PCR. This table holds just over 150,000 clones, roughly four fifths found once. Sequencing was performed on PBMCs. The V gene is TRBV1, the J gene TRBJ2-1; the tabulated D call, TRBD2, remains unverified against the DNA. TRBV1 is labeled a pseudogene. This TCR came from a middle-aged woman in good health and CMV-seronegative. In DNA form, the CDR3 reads TGCACCAGCAGCCAAACTAGCGGGGGAGGAAATGAGCAGTTCTTC. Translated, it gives CTSSQTSGGGNEQFF.